Following are 20 T cell receptor beta chains from one sample sequenced in a study of cytomegalovirus exposure and HLA in healthy donors. A multiplex PCR was run with 60 Vbeta primers and 13 Jbeta primers. Here immunoSEQ multiplex PCR was the method, and the copy in TCRdb shows in-frame clones only, minus some. The sample lists about 73,000 clones, 60% to 85% occurring once. Sample: PBMCs. The source of these receptors is a man between 70 and 80 years old in good health and CMV-seronegative.

The V call is TRBV7-9, the J call TRBJ1-2, with D unresolved. This CDR3 is 11 amino acids long. Trimming left V 1 base short and J 7 bases short, with 4 bases between. Germline V gene data show CDR1 as SEHNR and CDR2 as FQNEAQ (reference sequence). CDR3 nucleotide sequence: TGTGCCAGCAGCTTAGATCGTGGCTACACCTTC. As protein: CASSLDRGYTF.

The chain recombines TRBV30 with TRBJ1-1; the D is unclear. From germline, CDR1 is GTSNPN and CDR2 SVGIG (reference sequence). The CDR3 is 13 residues long. Trimming stripped 3 bases from V and 1 base from J, with 9 bases between. In DNA form, the CDR3 reads TGTGCCTGGAGCCCCGCGGCGAACACTGAAGCTTTCTTT. Translating gives CAWSPAANTEAFF.

This clone was seen more than once but under ten times. This chain connects TRBV4-1 to TRBJ2-3; 8 bases map to TRBD1. The CDR3 consists of 14 residues. The germline V gene encodes CDR1 MGHRA and CDR2 YSYEKL. V gave up 4 bases and J gave up 5 bases; unmatched junction bases: 5. CDR3 sequence (DNA): TGCGCCAGCAGCCGCAGGGGGCGAGAAGATACGCAGTATTTT. It yields the protein CASSRRGREDTQYF.

This chain joins TRBV10-2 and TRBJ2-1, with D unclear. In germline, CDR1 is WSHSY, CDR2 SAAADI. There are 14 residues in the CDR3. V dropped 7 bases and J dropped 6 bases, with 16 bases sitting between them. CDR3 sequence (DNA): TGCGCCAGCATTTCCCCCAGTCCGTTCAATGAGCAGTTCTTC. Encoded protein: CASISPSPFNEQFF.

In its sample, this clone was seen once. The gene calls are TRBV4-3 and TRBJ2-7; D possibly corresponds to TRBD1 (5 bases). Germline V CDR1 and CDR2: LGHNA, YSLEER. With 4 bases removed from V and 2 bases from J, the gap between germline ends came to 18 bases. The CDR3 has 16 residues. This chain's CDR3 is CASSRDVQDATYEQYF. The DNA of the CDR3 is TGCGCCAGCAGCCGCGATGTACAGGATGCTACCTACGAGCAGTACTTC.

The table lists this clone with a few counts. CDR3 amino acids: CASSPTDRNQPQHF. CDR3 sequence (DNA): TGTGCCAGCAGTCCGACAGACCGTAATCAGCCCCAGCATTTT. V is TRBV6-6 and J is TRBJ1-5; possibly TRBD1 for D (5 bases). This CDR3 has 14 amino acids. The germline CDR1 and CDR2 sequences are MNHNY and SVGAGI (reference sequence). Trimming cost V 5 bases and J 4 bases, with 12 bases left between them.

A few counts support this clone. This chain uses TRBV6-6 with TRBJ2-7; 7 nucleotides align to TRBD2. Germline CDR1 is MNHNY and CDR2 is SVGAGI (reference sequence). This CDR3 is 13 amino acids long. Germline trimming cut 6 bases from V and 0 bases from J; bases unmatched to any gene: 2. This CDR3 reads CASRTSDSYEQYF. The CDR3 bases are TGTGCCAGCAGAACTAGCGACTCCTACGAGCAGTACTTC.

This clone appeared a few times. This sample includes further DNA sequences coding for the same CDR3. This chain links TRBV5-1 with TRBJ1-1; TRBD1 aligns across 9 bases. The V gene end was trimmed by 7 bases and the J gene end by 2 bases; junction bases not matched to a gene: 6. The CDR3 extends over 14 amino acids. Germline CDR1 is SGHRS and CDR2 is YFSETQ. CDR3 loop: CASGTGLLNTEAFF. The CDR3 nucleotides are TGCGCCAGCGGGACAGGGCTCTTAAACACTGAAGCTTTCTTT.

The gene calls are TRBV30 and TRBJ1-5; perhaps TRBD1 as D (6 bases). CDR3 length equals 12 residues. V lost 4 bases to trimming and J lost 4 bases, with 8 bases between them. CDR1 GTSNPN and CDR2 SVGIG come from the germline V gene (reference sequence). The CDR3 sequence is CAWNTGNQPQHF. Here the CDR3 DNA reads TGTGCCTGGAATACAGGGAATCAGCCCCAGCATTTT.

V gene TRBV28 combines with J gene TRBJ1-5; D may be TRBD1 (6 bases). The CDR3 runs 14 residues. V gave up 5 bases and J gave up 5 bases, with 13 bases separating them. Germline CDR1 MDHEN, CDR2 SYDVKM. This chain's CDR3 is CASSAKQGDQPQHF. CDR3 sequence (DNA): TGTGCCAGCAGTGCAAAACAGGGCGATCAGCCCCAGCATTTT.

Comment on this clone: Other DNA sequences from this sample encode an identical CDR3 as well. The V and J genes are TRBV7-2 and TRBJ2-7; TRBD2 matches 12 bases. This CDR3 region has 16 residues. Germline V gene lookup returns CDR1 SGHTA and CDR2 FQGNSA. The ends lost 5 bases at V and 4 bases at J; junction bases unmatched: 9. For the CDR3, the DNA is TGTGCCAGCAGCCCCCGTCTAGCGGGAGGGCCTTACGAGCAGTACTTC. The encoded protein is CASSPRLAGGPYEQYF. Filled out from reference TRBV7-2 and TRBJ2-7, the complete variable domain reads GAGVSQSPSNKVTEKGKDVELRCDPISGHTALYWYRQSLGQGLEFLIYFQGNSAPDKSGLPSDRFSAERTGGSVSTLTIQRTQQEDSAVYLCASSPRLAGGPYEQYFGPGTRLTVT.

The V call is TRBV5-1, the J call TRBJ2-7; maybe TRBD1 (5 bases). V was clipped by 5 bases and J by 5 bases, with 11 bases between them. The CDR3 has 12 amino acids. Per germline, CDR1 SGHRS and CDR2 YFSETQ. The chain's CDR3 is CASSPVRDEQYF. As DNA, the CDR3 is TGCGCCAGCAGTCCTGTCAGGGACGAGCAGTACTTC. Together with reference TRBV5-1 and TRBJ2-7, the CDR3 gives the full variable domain: KAGVTQTPRYLIKTRGQQVTLSCSPISGHRSVSWYQQTPGQGLQFLFEYFSETQRNKGNFPGRFSGRQFSNSRSEMNVSTLELGDSALYLCASSPVRDEQYFGPGTRLTVT.

This chain connects TRBV5-1 to TRBJ2-2, with 14 bases lining up with TRBD2. Germline V gene sequence: CDR1 SGHRS, CDR2 YFSETQ. The V segment lost 4 bases and the J segment 6 bases; nucleotides outside the gene matches: 5. CDR3 length: 16 residues. The CDR3 nucleotides are TGCGCCAGCAGCCTGGGACTAGCGGGAGAGTCCGGGGAGCTGTTTTTT. Translation: CASSLGLAGESGELFF.

This clone was recorded a few times. This chain joins TRBV7-6 and TRBJ2-5; weak D call: TRBD2 (6 bases). The V end was cut by 3 bases, the J end by 4 bases, with 15 bases between. Germline lookup yields CDR1 SGHVS and CDR2 FNYEAQ. The CDR3 totals 15 residues. The CDR3 region has the DNA TGTGCCAGCAGCTTCGTGTCGGGGGAACGAGAGACCCAGTACTTC. It encodes CASSFVSGERETQYF.

The genes are TRBV15 and TRBJ1-4; 7 bases are shared with TRBD1. The CDR3 is 15 residues long. In germline, CDR1 is LNHNV, CDR2 YYDKDF (reference sequence). V lost 2 bases to trimming and J lost 6 bases; unmatched junction nucleotides: 6. The CDR3 protein is CATSRLSTGDEKLFF. The CDR3 DNA reads as TGTGCCACCAGCAGACTCAGTACAGGGGATGAAAAACTGTTTTTT.

The J gene is TRBJ1-5, the V gene TRBV19, with 8 bases that match TRBD1. CDR3 length equals 16 residues. Germline values: CDR1 LNHDA, CDR2 SQIVND (reference sequence). With 3 bases clipped from V and 2 bases from J, the junction kept 6 bases outside the gene matches. The CDR3 loop is CASSIFTGQGNQPQHF. The CDR3 region has the DNA TGTGCCAGTAGTATTTTTACGGGACAGGGCAATCAGCCCCAGCATTTT. Variable domain in full (rest from reference TRBV19 and TRBJ1-5): DGGITQSPKYLFRKEGQNVTLSCEQNLNHDAMYWYRQDPGQGLRLIYYSQIVNDFQKGDIAEGYSVSREKKESFPLTVTSAQKNPTAFYLCASSIFTGQGNQPQHFGDGTRLSIL.

The chain couples TRBV5-1 to TRBJ1-4; 9 bases line up with TRBD1. Germline values: CDR1 SGHRS, CDR2 YFSETQ. V trimming: 4 bases; J trimming: 10 bases; junction bases outside the gene matches: 8. This CDR3 spans 14 amino acids. This chain's CDR3 is CASSTGQGLGKLFF. The CDR3, as DNA: TGCGCCAGCAGCACGGGACAGGGCTTGGGAAAACTGTTTTTT.

The V call is TRBV7-2, the J call TRBJ2-4, with 8 bases matching TRBD2. The CDR3 contains 15 residues. In germline, CDR1 is SGHTA, CDR2 FQGNSA. The V gene end was trimmed by 4 bases and the J gene end by 7 bases; junction bases not matched to a gene: 9. CDR3 nucleotides: TGTGCCAGCAGCTCGACTAGCGCGGTGGGGAACATTCAGTACTTC. Residues: CASSSTSAVGNIQYF.

This clone came up once. The J gene is TRBJ2-5, the V gene TRBV27; 10 bases are shared with TRBD1. The CDR3 is 16 amino acids. Germline lookup yields CDR1 MNHEY and CDR2 SMNVEV (reference sequence). Trimming at V came to 5 bases and at J to 2 bases, leaving 8 bases not matched to a gene. CDR3 sequence: CASSPIRDRGQETQYF. The CDR3 DNA sequence: TGTGCCAGCAGTCCGATCCGGGACAGGGGTCAAGAGACCCAGTACTTC.

CDR3 amino acids: CASSRDRGQGSYNEQFF. The CDR3 DNA reads TGTGCCAGCAGCCGAGACCGTGGACAGGGAAGTTACAATGAGCAGTTCTTC. V gene TRBV7-8 combines with J gene TRBJ2-1; 8 positions match TRBD1. The CDR3 spans 17 residues. Germline assignment: CDR1 SGHVS and CDR2 FQNEAQ. Trimming cost V 5 bases and J 4 bases; bases outside gene matches: 13. Variable domain in full (rest from reference TRBV7-8 and TRBJ2-1): GAGVSQSPRYKVAKRGQDVALRCDPISGHVSLFWYQQALGQGPEFLTYFQNEAQLDKSGLPSDRFFAERPEGSVSTLKIQRTQQEDSAVYLCASSRDRGQGSYNEQFFGPGTRLTVL.